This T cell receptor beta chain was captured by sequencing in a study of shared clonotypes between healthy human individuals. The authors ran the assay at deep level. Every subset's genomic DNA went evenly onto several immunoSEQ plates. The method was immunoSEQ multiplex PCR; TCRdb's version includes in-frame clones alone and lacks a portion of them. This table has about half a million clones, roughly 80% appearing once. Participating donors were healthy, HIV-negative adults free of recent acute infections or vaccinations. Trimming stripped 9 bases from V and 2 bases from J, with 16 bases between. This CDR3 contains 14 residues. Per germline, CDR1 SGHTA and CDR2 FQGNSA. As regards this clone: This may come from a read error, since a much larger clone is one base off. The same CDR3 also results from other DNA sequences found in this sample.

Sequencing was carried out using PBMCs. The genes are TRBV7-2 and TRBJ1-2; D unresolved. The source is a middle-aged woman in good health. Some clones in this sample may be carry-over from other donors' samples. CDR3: CASSNPAGNYGYTF. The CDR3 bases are TGTGCCAGTAGCAACCCCGCCGGGAACTATGGCTACACCTTC.